The T cell receptor (beta chain) under discussion was sequenced for a study of graft-versus-host responses after intestinal transplantation. About the research overall: Each of the recipients got a multivisceral, liver-intestinal, or isolated intestinal transplant.

Assay used: immunoSEQ multiplex PCR; TCRdb lists only in-frame clones, some missing. This sample has fewer than 95,000 clones, with about 94% found just once. This clone came up a few times. What it binds is not known. The CDR3 loop spans 15 amino acids. From germline, CDR1 is MDHEN and CDR2 SYDVKM. The ends were cut back, 3 bases at V and 2 bases at J, with 13 bases in the middle. Sequences were derived from unstimulated CD4+ T cells sorted from spleen or lymph node cells, sampled before transplant. The source is a human donor who was the organ donor for an intestinal transplant. The chain is built from TRBV28 and TRBJ1-1; tentative D call: TRBD1 (6 bases). In DNA form, the CDR3 reads TGTGCCAGCAGTTTTGCAGGGGTAGGAAACACTGAAGCTTTCTTT. Translating it yields CASSFAGVGNTEAFF.